A single sample gave rise to the 6 T cell receptor beta chains below, sequenced in a study of response to subunit inactivated influenza vaccine. Each CDR3 protein gets one entry after TCRdb re-called the RT-PCR reads with MiXCR. The table includes some 550,000 distinct CDR3 sequences, roughly 25% detected once. This sample also belongs to another study, concerning T cells expressing NK-cell markers. That report adds: TCR beta libraries carry UMIs added by 5'RACE template switching.

The sequenced sample was CD4+ T cells sorted from PBMCs, obtained less than 13 days after vaccination. The receptors shown here come from a man aged 45-65 years who received an inactivated influenza vaccine.

This clonotype turned up a few times. The gene calls are TRBV28 and TRBJ1-2, with D possibly being TRBD1 (6 bases). This CDR3 has 15 amino acids. Germline V gene lookup returns CDR1 MDHEN and CDR2 SYDVKM. V lost 5 bases and J 8 bases, leaving 21 bases between the germline ends. The CDR3 spells CASSKLGQPREGYTF. The CDR3 bases are TGTGCCAGCAGTAAATTAGGACAGCCCCGCGAGGGCTACACCTTC.

This chain uses TRBV10-3 with TRBJ1-5; tentative D call: TRBD1 (5 bases). Germline loops: CDR1 ENHRY, CDR2 SYGVKD. CDR3 size: 13 residues. The germline V and J ends were trimmed by 7 bases and 8 bases, with 15 bases remaining between them. Here the CDR3 DNA reads TGTGCCATCACTCCCGGACTAGGGGAGCCCCAGCATTTT. Its translation: CAITPGLGEPQHF.

In its sample, this clonotype was seen many times. This chain joins TRBV15 and TRBJ1-4; weak D call: TRBD1 (5 bases). Germline V gene sequence: CDR1 LNHNV, CDR2 YYDKDF (reference sequence). Trimming took 0 bases from V and 3 from J, leaving 11 bases between them. The CDR3 extends over 16 amino acids. Here the CDR3 DNA reads TGTGCCACCAGCAGAGATATCAGGGTACCTAATGAAAAACTGTTTTTT. It translates to CATSRDIRVPNEKLFF.

The gene calls are TRBV20-1 and TRBJ2-3; the D gene is possibly TRBD1 (6 bases). CDR1 DFQATT and CDR2 SNEGSKA come from the germline V gene (reference sequence). Trimming stripped 6 bases from V and 7 bases from J, with 11 bases between. The CDR3 spans 11 residues. CDR3 sequence (DNA): TGCAGTGCCTACAGGGCACATACGCAGTATTTT. This codes for CSAYRAHTQYF.

About this clonotype: At one end, the junction sequence differs from germline, possibly due to a read error. The V and J genes are TRBV4-3 and TRBJ2-1, with D hard to call. The CDR3 covers 14 residues. Germline CDR1 LGHNA, CDR2 YSLEER. The CDR3: CASSQANHGNAQFF. Here the CDR3 DNA reads TGCGCCAGCAGCCAAGCTAACCACGGAAATGCGCAGTTCTTC.

The V and J genes are TRBV12-3 or TRBV12-4 and TRBJ1-5; no firm D call. The ends were cut back, 5 bases at V and 9 bases at J, with 17 bases in the middle. This CDR3 is 14 amino acids long. CDR3: CASSPEAAVGPQHF. In DNA, the CDR3 is TGTGCCAGCAGTCCGGAGGCAGCTGTAGGGCCCCAGCATTTT.